The source of this T cell receptor beta chain is a study of shared clonotypes between healthy human individuals. Germline V gives CDR1 LGHNA, CDR2 YNFKEQ. V was clipped by 1 base and J by 8 bases, with 6 bases between them. This CDR3 comprises 12 residues. The assay was immunoSEQ multiplex PCR, and TCRdb's table has in-frame clones only and misses some. The table lists some 350,000 clones, 74% of them singletons. With respect to this clone: Its antigen is not identified.

Study outcomes and limitations: Of the naive CD4 clonotypes, approximately 5% were shared across a handful of donors.

The V gene is TRBV4-2, the J gene TRBJ2-1; D gene uncertain. The sample comprised memory CD4+ T cells sorted from blood. Subset in this sample: CD45RA-negative fraction. This clonotype was sampled from a man aged 30 to 45 in good health. Written as DNA, the CDR3 is TGTGCCAGCAGCCAAGGGGCCTATGAGCAGTTCTTC. Residues: CASSQGAYEQFF.